These 8 T cell receptor beta chains came from one sample sequenced in a study of blood T cell repertoires in COVID-19 (dated by TCRdb to the early 2020s). The library was obtained by the immunoSEQ multiplex PCR assay. This immuneACCESS table, as held by TCRdb, lists in-frame sequences with V and J called but not all clones. Of the missing ones, under half trace to an unresolved V gene in checked studies; the others have no known cause. This sample gives 200,000 to 250,000 clones in total; roughly 80% of them show up just once. The ten largest clones represent around 7% of the sample. Sequenced sample: peripheral blood. Receptor source: a woman aged 45 to 65 with acute or convalescent COVID-19.

The V call is TRBV29-1, the J call TRBJ2-2, with D possibly matching TRBD2 (7 bases). V shed 8 bases and J shed 4 bases, with 23 bases lying between them. Germline loops: CDR1 SQVTM, CDR2 ANQGSEA. This CDR3 has 16 amino acids. As DNA, the CDR3 is TGCAGCACCAACACGGGGGAGGGAGGGGGCACCGGGGAGCTGTTTTTT. Translated, it gives CSTNTGEGGGTGELFF.

The chain joins TRBV20-1 to TRBJ2-3; 7 bases agree with TRBD2. The V gene's germline CDR1 is DFQATT and CDR2 SNEGSKA (reference sequence). This CDR3 is built from 13 residues. Trimming took 3 bases from V and 7 from J; bases not matched to a gene: 7. The DNA for the CDR3 is TGCAGTGCTAGTGCCGGTAGCGGGTATACGCAGTATTTT. Protein: CSASAGSGYTQYF.

V gene TRBV28 combines with J gene TRBJ2-1; D is possibly TRBD1 (6 bases). There are 15 residues in the CDR3. Germline V gene data show CDR1 as MDHEN and CDR2 as SYDVKM. The V and J ends lost 7 bases and 8 bases respectively, with 21 bases between them. The CDR3 DNA sequence: TGTGCCAGCACCACTGTATGGGGGCCTTCGGATGAGCAGTTCTTC. Its translation: CASTTVWGPSDEQFF.

The genes are TRBV7-2 and TRBJ1-2; TRBD1 might be the D (5 bases). In germline, CDR1 is SGHTA, CDR2 FQGNSA. V shed 1 base and J shed 6 bases, with 15 bases lying between them. This CDR3 has 15 residues. The CDR3 sequence is CASSLGGQGRDGYTF. In nucleotides, the CDR3 is TGTGCCAGCAGCTTAGGGGGCCAGGGTAGAGATGGCTACACCTTC.

The J gene is TRBJ2-7, the V gene TRBV12-3 or TRBV12-4, with 8 bases that match TRBD2. There are 13 residues in the CDR3. The ends lost 5 bases at V and 6 bases at J; junction bases unmatched: 6. CDR3 nucleotide sequence: TGTGCCAGCAGTCCAAGCGGGAGAGCCGAGCAGTACTTC. Its protein is CASSPSGRAEQYF.

The chain is built from TRBV9 and TRBJ1-1; D is perhaps TRBD1 (6 bases). Trimming pared 2 bases from V and 3 bases from J, leaving 8 bases between. The germline CDR1 and CDR2 sequences are SGDLS and YYNGEE. The CDR3 runs 13 residues. The DNA for the CDR3 is TGTGCCAGCAGCGTCAGGGGTGACACTGAAGCTTTCTTT. Protein sequence: CASSVRGDTEAFF.

V and J are TRBV6-5 and TRBJ2-5; 13 bases agree with TRBD2. J lost 2 bases, V lost 6 bases, and 3 bases had no gene match. This CDR3 has 15 amino acids. The germline gives CDR1 MNHEY, CDR2 SVGAGI. This chain's CDR3 is CASSGLAGEQETQYF. The CDR3 region has the DNA TGTGCCAGCAGCGGACTAGCGGGGGAGCAAGAGACCCAGTACTTC.

The chain joins TRBV11-1 to TRBJ2-2, with TRBD1 identical over 9 bases. After removal of 5 bases from V and 3 bases from J, the junction contained 4 bases not matched to a gene. CDR1 is SGHAT and CDR2 is FQDESV in the germline V gene (reference sequence). The CDR3 has 15 residues. The CDR3 DNA is TGTGCCAGCAGCCTGGGACAGGGTCACACCGGGGAGCTGTTTTTT. Its translation is CASSLGQGHTGELFF.